This T cell receptor beta chain emerged from a study of blood T cells in healthy people across ages. The CDR3 totals 14 residues. Germline CDR1 SGHRS, CDR2 YFSETQ. V was clipped by 6 bases and J by 4 bases, with 16 bases between them. Together with a sample-barcoded 5' primer, a J-beta primer mix was included in a second PCR lasting about 6 to 11 cycles. One entry per CDR3 protein results from TCRdb running MiXCR on the 5' RACE reads. This table has 600,000 to 650,000 distinct CDR3 sequences, 58% appearing once. This TCR was recovered from a man aged 55 to 69 in good health. The chain links TRBV5-1 to TRBJ1-1; D might be TRBD1 (6 bases). Input material: blood. The CDR3 spells CASTAGSGATEAFF. Written as DNA, the CDR3 is TGCGCCAGCACCGCAGGCTCAGGGGCCACTGAAGCTTTCTTT.